This passage covers 15 T cell receptor beta chains from one sample sequenced in a study of blood T cells in healthy people across ages. The second PCR ran about 6 to 11 cycles with a sample-barcoded 5' primer and J-beta primers. MiXCR was run by TCRdb on the 5' RACE reads, yielding one entry per CDR3 protein. The table has around 1,600,000 distinct CDR3 sequences, approximately 43% seen once. The source material was blood. The receptor source for this set is a woman between 18 and 30 years old in good health.

The rearrangement uses TRBV2 and TRBJ2-7, with a possible D match to TRBD1 (5 bases). CDR1 SNHLY and CDR2 FYNNEI come from the germline V gene. CDR3 length: 13 residues. The ends were cut back, 4 bases at V and 6 bases at J, with 13 bases in the middle. The CDR3 is CASSAGPFGEQYF. CDR3 coding DNA: TGTGCCAGCAGTGCAGGGCCCTTTGGCGAGCAGTACTTC. Based on the CDR3 plus reference TRBV2 and TRBJ2-7, the full variable domain is EPEVTQTPSHQVTQMGQEVILRCVPISNHLYFYWYRQILGQKVEFLVSFYNNEISEKSEIFDDQFSVERPDGSNFTLKIRSTKLEDSAMYFCASSAGPFGEQYFGPGTRLTVT.

This clonotype showed up just a few times. The chain links TRBV11-2 to TRBJ2-7, with D hard to call. The CDR3 runs 13 residues. Germline CDR1 SGHAT, CDR2 FQNNGV. Trimming stripped 2 bases from V and 6 bases from J, with 11 bases between. This CDR3 reads CASSLWASTEQYF. The CDR3 DNA reads as TGTGCCAGCAGCTTATGGGCGTCGACCGAGCAGTACTTC.

A word on this clonotype: One junction end disagrees with the germline gene, perhaps due to a read error. The CDR3 protein is CSAGTSGTDTQNF. In DNA, the CDR3 is TGCAGTGCTGGGACTAGCGGGACAGATACGCAGAATTTT. V and J are TRBV20-1 and TRBJ2-3, with 13 bases matching TRBD2. CDR3 length: 13 amino acids. CDR1 and CDR2 (germline): DFQATT, SNEGSKA (reference sequence).

The V and J genes are TRBV2 and TRBJ2-5; a possible D gene is TRBD1 (5 bases). V gave up 3 bases and J gave up 4 bases, with 9 bases separating them. CDR1 SNHLY and CDR2 FYNNEI come from the germline V gene. The CDR3 contains 13 residues. The CDR3 is CASSEGRGETQYF. The CDR3, as DNA: TGTGCCAGCAGTGAGGGAAGGGGAGAGACCCAGTACTTC.

This clonotype has only a few counts. This sequence joins TRBV10-3 and TRBJ2-7, with 10 bases aligning to TRBD2. CDR1 and CDR2 from the germline V gene are ENHRY and SYGVKD. V dropped 4 bases and J dropped 0; count of bases not matched to a gene: 3. There are 15 residues in the CDR3. Here the CDR3 DNA reads TGTGCCATCAGTGTTCAGCGGGAGGGCTCCTACGAGCAGTACTTC. As protein: CAISVQREGSYEQYF.

This clonotype was counted only a few times. CDR3 DNA sequence: TGTGCCAGCAGTTCACTACAGTACGAGCAGTACTTC. It is translated as CASSSLQYEQYF. The V call is TRBV27, the J call TRBJ2-7, with D hard to call. CDR1 and CDR2 (germline): MNHEY, SMNVEV (reference sequence). Trimming took 4 bases from V and 4 from J, leaving 8 bases between them. The CDR3 is made up of 12 amino acids.

The chain recombines TRBV4-1 with TRBJ2-7; D remains ambiguous. CDR1 is MGHRA and CDR2 is YSYEKL in the germline V gene. The V gene lost 2 bases and the J gene lost 0 bases, with 11 bases spanning the gap. The CDR3 has 15 amino acids. CDR3 sequence: CASSQIGQTSYEQYF. The CDR3, as DNA: TGCGCCAGCAGCCAAATTGGCCAGACCTCCTACGAGCAGTACTTC.

This clonotype has a handful of counts. The chain joins TRBV6-2 or TRBV6-3 to TRBJ2-5; possibly TRBD2 for D (5 bases). Germline CDR1 reads MNHEY; CDR2 reads SVGEGT. CDR3 length: 13 amino acids. With 7 bases removed from V and 2 bases from J, the gap between germline ends came to 11 bases. CDR3 protein: CASTRAVQETQYF. The CDR3 bases are TGTGCCAGCACAAGAGCGGTTCAAGAGACCCAGTACTTC.

This clonotype has a count of ten or more. This chain uses TRBV6-5 with TRBJ2-7, with D possibly matching TRBD1 (6 bases). The CDR3 covers 14 residues. From germline, CDR1 is MNHEY and CDR2 SVGAGI. Trimming left V 6 bases short and J 4 bases short, with 16 bases between. The CDR3 DNA reads as TGTGCCAGCAGCCTTAACAGGGAATGGTACGAGCAGTACTTC. It encodes CASSLNREWYEQYF.

The chain has TRBV29-1 and TRBJ1-1, with D perhaps matching TRBD1 (5 bases). The germline V gene encodes CDR1 SQVTM and CDR2 ANQGSEA. Trimming removed 5 bases from V and 2 bases from J, with 12 bases in between. The CDR3 covers 13 residues. The DNA of the CDR3 is TGCAGCGTTAGGGGAAGTTTTAACACTGAAGCTTTCTTT. This codes for CSVRGSFNTEAFF.

The chain has TRBV12-5 and TRBJ1-2, with D hard to call. The ends were cut back, 6 bases at V and 2 bases at J, with 16 bases in the middle. CDR3 length: 15 amino acids. Germline lookup yields CDR1 LGHNT and CDR2 FRNRAP. CDR3 DNA sequence: TGTGCTAGTGGCACTGGGATTAGTGCGAACTATGGCTACACCTTC. Encoded protein: CASGTGISANYGYTF.

In DNA form, the CDR3 reads TGCGCCAGCAGCCAAGGGACTATTGGCAATGAGCAGTTCTTC. The encoded protein is CASSQGTIGNEQFF. The genes are TRBV4-3 and TRBJ2-1; D is possibly TRBD2 (6 bases). V lost 1 base, J lost 6 bases, and 10 bases lay in between. Germline-derived CDR1 and CDR2 are LGHNA and YSLEER. The length of the CDR3 is 14 residues.

In this sample, this clonotype turned up once. This chain joins TRBV6-5 and TRBJ2-3; no reliable D call. CDR1 MNHEY and CDR2 SVGAGI come from the germline V gene. The CDR3 has 16 amino acids. The V end lost 1 base, the J end lost 0 bases, and 11 bases lay between the germline ends. CDR3 bases: TGTGCCAGCAGTTACTTTTCTACATCTAGCACAGATACGCAGTATTTT. As protein: CASSYFSTSSTDTQYF.

The V and J genes are TRBV3-1 and TRBJ2-2; 13 bases line up with TRBD2. This CDR3 has 18 residues. Trimming cost V 4 bases and J 4 bases; bases outside gene matches: 9. Germline V lookup: CDR1 LGHDT, CDR2 YNNKEL (reference sequence). CDR3 nucleotide sequence: TGTGCCAGCAGCCCGCCATGGGGGACTAGCGGGACCACCGGGGAGCTGTTTTTT. It codes for CASSPPWGTSGTTGELFF.

In this sample, this clonotype turned up a few times. The rearrangement joins TRBV25-1 to TRBJ1-1; tentatively, D is TRBD1 (5 bases). Trimming stripped 5 bases from V and 0 bases from J, with 10 bases between. Germline V gene lookup returns CDR1 MGHDK and CDR2 SYGVNS. The CDR3 is made up of 14 amino acids. CDR3 bases: TGTGCCAGCAGTTTTCCAGGGATGAACACTGAAGCTTTCTTT. It yields the protein CASSFPGMNTEAFF.